Listed below are T cell receptor beta chains from one sample, sequenced in a study of blood T cell repertoires in COVID-19. Sequencing used immunoSEQ multiplex PCR; TCRdb keeps in-frame clones, though not all of them. The sample shows about 270,000 clones, under 90% of them seen only once. Sequencing was done on a sample of peripheral blood. The receptors come from a woman in her fifties or sixties with active or convalescent COVID-19. Each CDR3 is given with its conserved first and last residue. A D gene is named only where the DNA matches it firmly. Not all rows give a size; the values are once, few, many and, for expanded clones, a class.

.	TRBJ2-5	.	TRBV3-1/TRBV3-2	CASSLARETQYF	TGTGCCAGCAGCCTCGCCAGAGAGACCCAGTACTTC
.	TRBJ2-2	TRBD1	TRBV9	CASSLLGQDTGELFF	TGTGCCAGCAGCCTACTGGGACAGGACACCGGGGAGCTGTTTTTT
.	TRBJ1-4	TRBD1	TRBV4-3	CASSQTWDRIAKANEKLFF	TGCGCCAGCAGCCAAACTTGGGACAGGATTGCTAAGGCTAATGAAAAACTGTTTTTT
.	TRBJ2-7	.	TRBV3-1/TRBV3-2	CASSQVTYEQYF	TGTGCCAGCAGCCAAGTTACCTACGAGCAGTACTTC
.	TRBJ1-4	.	TRBV27	CASRTPGGDEGEKLFF	TGTGCCAGCAGGACCCCAGGAGGGGACGAGGGTGAAAAACTGTTTTTT
once	TRBJ2-7	.	TRBV6-5	CASSYGQGTGKGEQYF	TGTGCCAGCAGCTACGGCCAGGGAACAGGGAAAGGCGAGCAGTACTTC
.	TRBJ2-5	TRBD2	TRBV7-3	CASSLAGNGETQYF	TGTGCCAGCAGTCTAGCGGGGAACGGAGAGACCCAGTACTTC
.	TRBJ2-5	TRBD1	TRBV7-8	CASSMWDSYQETQYF	TGTGCCAGCAGCATGTGGGACAGCTATCAAGAGACCCAGTACTTC
.	TRBJ1-5	.	TRBV6-5	CASSPEGGVRGPQHF	TGTGCCAGCAGCCCCGAAGGGGGGGTTCGGGGGCCCCAGCATTTT
.	TRBJ2-1	.	TRBV12-3/TRBV12-4	CASRQTGPNEQFF	TGTGCCAGCAGACAGACAGGACCCAATGAGCAGTTCTTC
.	TRBJ1-2	.	TRBV20-1	CSARQVYGYTF	TGCAGTGCTAGGCAGGTCTATGGCTACACCTTC
many	TRBJ2-5	.	TRBV3-1/TRBV3-2	CASSQSSTQYF	TGTGCCAGCAGCCAGTCAAGCACCCAGTACTTC
few	TRBJ2-2	.	TRBV5-8	CASSYLARNTGELFF	TGTGCCAGCAGTTACCTAGCGAGGAACACCGGGGAGCTGTTTTTT
few	TRBJ2-7	.	TRBV5-1	CASSLDLGSSYEQYF	TGCGCCAGCAGCTTGGACCTGGGTTCTAGCTACGAGCAGTACTTC
.	TRBJ1-1	.	TRBV5-6	CASSLDRRNTEAFF	TGTGCCAGCAGCTTGGACAGAAGGAACACTGAAGCTTTCTTT
few	TRBJ1-2	TRBD1	TRBV6-5	CASSWDRGDYGYTF	TGTGCCAGCAGTTGGGACAGGGGGGACTATGGCTACACCTTC
.	TRBJ1-6	.	TRBV11-1	CASSSRQWNNSPLHF	TGTGCCAGCAGCAGCAGACAATGGAATAATTCACCCCTCCACTTT
.	TRBJ1-1	TRBD1	TRBV4-1	CASSSRQGRNTEAFF	TGCGCCAGCAGCTCCCGACAGGGCAGGAACACTGAAGCTTTCTTT
.	TRBJ1-4	TRBD1	TRBV19	CASSIPGQGIISEKLFF	TGTGCCAGTAGTATACCGGGACAGGGGATCATATCTGAAAAACTGTTTTTT
few	TRBJ2-7	.	TRBV27	CASSRRDKSSYEQYF	TGTGCCAGCAGTCGCCGGGACAAGTCCTCCTACGAGCAGTACTTC
.	TRBJ2-7	TRBD1	TRBV6-2/TRBV6-3	CASSTPFRGLAYEQYF	TGTGCCAGCAGTACCCCTTTCAGGGGGCTGGCCTACGAGCAGTACTTC
few	TRBJ2-5	TRBD2	TRBV5-1	CASSLAPSGAKETQYF	TGCGCCAGCAGCTTGGCCCCTAGCGGGGCTAAAGAGACCCAGTACTTC
.	TRBJ2-5	TRBD2	TRBV6-2/TRBV6-3	CASSYVRGEETQYF	TGTGCCAGCAGTTACGTGCGGGGGGAGGAGACCCAGTACTTC
.	TRBJ1-4	.	TRBV5-5	CASSLRGAGEKLFF	TGTGCCAGCAGCTTGCGGGGGGCGGGTGAAAAACTGTTTTTT
.	TRBJ1-2	TRBD1	TRBV6-5	CASRPPGQRYGYTF	TGTGCCAGCAGGCCGCCGGGACAGCGCTATGGCTACACCTTC
.	TRBJ2-3	TRBD1	TRBV5-1	CASSRQGAGVDTQYF	TGCGCCAGCAGCCGACAGGGGGCGGGAGTAGATACGCAGTATTTT
.	TRBJ2-7	.	TRBV28	CASTGTSYEQYF	TGTGCCAGCACCGGGACTTCCTACGAGCAGTACTTC
many	TRBJ1-1	TRBD1	TRBV10-3	CAIRGTVGTEAFF	TGTGCCATCAGGGGGACAGTTGGCACTGAAGCTTTCTTT
.	TRBJ2-7	TRBD1	TRBV12-3/TRBV12-4	CASRGDSSYEQYF	TGTGCCAGCAGAGGGGACAGCTCCTACGAGCAGTACTTC
few	TRBJ1-2	TRBD1	TRBV6-6	CASSQQGENGYTF	TGTGCCAGCAGTCAACAGGGGGAGAATGGCTACACCTTC
.	TRBJ2-3	TRBD2	TRBV7-6	CASSSLSGGTTDTQYF	TGTGCCAGCAGCTCTCTTAGCGGGGGGACCACAGATACGCAGTATTTT
.	TRBJ2-3	.	TRBV11-3	CASSLGGAEDTQYF	TGTGCCAGCAGCTTAGGGGGAGCTGAAGATACGCAGTATTTT
.	TRBJ1-2	.	TRBV6-5	CASSTANYGYTF	TGTGCCAGTAGCACCGCTAACTATGGCTACACCTTC
.	TRBJ2-3	TRBD2	TRBV19	CASELAGGSTDTQYF	TGTGCCAGTGAACTAGCGGGGGGCAGCACAGATACGCAGTATTTT
.	TRBJ1-3	.	TRBV6-5	CASRDSFRSGNTIYF	TGTGCCAGCAGGGACTCCTTTCGCTCTGGAAACACCATATATTTT
.	TRBJ2-1	TRBD1	TRBV4-3	CASSLLSQGDEQFF	TGCGCCAGCAGCTTACTATCACAGGGGGATGAGCAGTTCTTC
.	TRBJ1-1	TRBD1	TRBV5-1	CASSSKQGAGTEAFF	TGCGCCAGCAGCTCCAAACAGGGGGCGGGCACTGAAGCTTTCTTT
.	TRBJ1-1	.	TRBV5-6	CASSLSPDSNTEAFF	TGTGCCAGCAGCTTATCCCCCGACAGTAACACTGAAGCTTTCTTT
.	TRBJ2-1	.	TRBV4-2	CASSQDNNEQFF	TGTGCCAGCAGCCAAGATAACAATGAGCAGTTCTTC
.	TRBJ1-2	.	TRBV6-5	CASSLDSYGYTF	TGTGCCAGCAGTTTAGACTCCTATGGCTACACCTTC
.	TRBJ2-2	.	TRBV5-6	CASSPEGQTNTGELFF	TGTGCCAGCAGCCCGGAGGGCCAGACGAACACCGGGGAGCTGTTTTTT
.	TRBJ2-5	TRBD2	TRBV7-3	CASSLRGGETQYF	TGTGCCAGCAGCTTAAGGGGAGGGGAGACCCAGTACTTC
.	TRBJ2-2	TRBD1	TRBV5-6	CASSHKTGMGTGELFF	TGTGCCAGCAGCCACAAGACAGGGATGGGCACCGGGGAGCTGTTTTTT
once	TRBJ2-7	TRBD1	TRBV19	CASGTGSSYEQYF	TGTGCCTCCGGGACAGGGAGCTCCTACGAGCAGTACTTC
few	TRBJ2-5	.	TRBV12-3/TRBV12-4	CASTRTVEETQYF	TGTGCCAGTACCCGAACAGTGGAAGAGACCCAGTACTTC
.	TRBJ1-1	.	TRBV19	CASSIRGRANTEAFF	TGTGCCAGTAGTATAAGGGGCAGGGCGAACACTGAAGCTTTCTTT
.	TRBJ2-3	.	TRBV12-3/TRBV12-4	CASSRGGPQYF	TGTGCCAGCAGCCGAGGGGGTCCGCAGTATTTT
.	TRBJ2-3	.	TRBV19	CASTPQGPKTDTQYF	TGTGCCAGTACCCCACAGGGCCCGAAGACAGATACGCAGTATTTT
few	TRBJ1-2	.	TRBV5-8	CASSLDRMLGYTF	TGTGCCAGCAGCTTGGACAGGATGTTAGGCTACACCTTC
many	TRBJ2-1	TRBD2	TRBV29-1	CSVALAGVYNEQFF	TGCAGCGTTGCGTTAGCGGGGGTTTACAATGAGCAGTTCTTC
.	TRBJ1-6	TRBD1	TRBV5-4	CASRPTGTANSPLHF	TGTGCCAGCAGACCTACCGGGACAGCGAATTCACCCCTCCACTTT
few	TRBJ1-1	.	TRBV5-1	CASSPTGIYTEAFF	TGCGCCAGCAGCCCAACAGGGATATACACTGAAGCTTTCTTT
.	TRBJ1-2	.	TRBV5-1	CASSLDSRSYGYTF	TGCGCCAGCAGCTTGGACAGTCGATCCTATGGCTACACCTTC
few	TRBJ2-3	TRBD2	TRBV7-3	CASSQAGGYSTDTQYF	TGTGCCAGCAGCCAAGCGGGGGGGTATAGCACAGATACGCAGTATTTT
.	TRBJ2-7	.	TRBV6-5	CASSYAGSIHEQYF	TGTGCCAGCAGTTACGCAGGGTCGATCCACGAGCAGTACTTC
few	TRBJ2-1	TRBD2	TRBV7-3	CASSATPGTRYEQFF	TGTGCCAGCAGCGCGACCCCCGGGACTAGGTATGAGCAGTTCTTC
.	TRBJ1-2	.	TRBV6-5	CASSYSGVNYGYTF	TGTGCCAGCAGTTACTCCGGGGTTAACTATGGCTACACCTTC
.	TRBJ1-3	.	TRBV10-3	CAVRGGDVNSGNTIYF	TGTGCCGTCCGGGGGGGGGACGTAAACTCTGGAAACACCATATATTTT
.	TRBJ1-5	.	TRBV7-2	CASSLSSTYSNQPQHF	TGTGCCAGCAGCTTATCGTCCACCTATAGCAATCAGCCCCAGCATTTT
.	TRBJ2-7	TRBD1	TRBV19	CASSSTGQGAYEQYF	TGTGCCAGTAGTTCCACTGGACAGGGGGCCTACGAGCAGTACTTC